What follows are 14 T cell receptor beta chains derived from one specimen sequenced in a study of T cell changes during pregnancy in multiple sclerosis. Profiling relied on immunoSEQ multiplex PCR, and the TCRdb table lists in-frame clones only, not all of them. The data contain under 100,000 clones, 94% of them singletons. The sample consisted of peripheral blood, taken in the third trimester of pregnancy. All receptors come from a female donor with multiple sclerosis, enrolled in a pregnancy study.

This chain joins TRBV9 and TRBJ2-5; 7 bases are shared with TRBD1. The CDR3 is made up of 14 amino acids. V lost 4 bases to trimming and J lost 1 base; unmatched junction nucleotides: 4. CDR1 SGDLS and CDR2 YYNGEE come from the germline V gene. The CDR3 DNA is TGTGCCAGCAGCCTCAGACAGGGCCAAGAGACCCAGTACTTC. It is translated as CASSLRQGQETQYF. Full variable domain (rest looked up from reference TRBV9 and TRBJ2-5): DSGVTQTPKHLITATGQRVTLRCSPRSGDLSVYWYQQSLDQGLQFLIQYYNGEERAKGNILERFSAQQFPDLHSELNLSSLELGDSALYFCASSLRQGQETQYFGPGTRLLVL.

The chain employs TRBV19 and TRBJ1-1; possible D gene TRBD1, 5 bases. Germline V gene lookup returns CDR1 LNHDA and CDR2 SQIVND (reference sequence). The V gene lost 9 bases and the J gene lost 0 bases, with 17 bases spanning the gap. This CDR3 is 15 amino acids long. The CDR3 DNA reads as TGTGCCAGCAATAGACAGCCTAATGTGAACACTGAAGCTTTCTTT. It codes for CASNRQPNVNTEAFF.

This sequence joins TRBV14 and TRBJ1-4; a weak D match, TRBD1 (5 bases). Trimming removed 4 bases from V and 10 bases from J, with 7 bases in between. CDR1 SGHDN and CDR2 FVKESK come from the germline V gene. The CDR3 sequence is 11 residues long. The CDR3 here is CASSPGGKLFF. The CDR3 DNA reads TGTGCCAGCAGCCCCGGGGGAAAACTGTTTTTT. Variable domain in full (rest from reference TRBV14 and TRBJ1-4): EAGVTQFPSHSVIEKGQTVTLRCDPISGHDNLYWYRRVMGKEIKFLLHFVKESKQDESGMPNNRFLAERTGGTYSTLKVQPAELEDSGVYFCASSPGGKLFFGSGTQLSVL.

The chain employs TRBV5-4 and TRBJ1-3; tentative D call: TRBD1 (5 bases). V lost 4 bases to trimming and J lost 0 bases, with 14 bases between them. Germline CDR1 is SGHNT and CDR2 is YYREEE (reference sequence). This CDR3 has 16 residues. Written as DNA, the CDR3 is TGTGCCAGCAGCAGGGGTGGCACCACCTCTGGAAACACCATATATTTT. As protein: CASSRGGTTSGNTIYF.

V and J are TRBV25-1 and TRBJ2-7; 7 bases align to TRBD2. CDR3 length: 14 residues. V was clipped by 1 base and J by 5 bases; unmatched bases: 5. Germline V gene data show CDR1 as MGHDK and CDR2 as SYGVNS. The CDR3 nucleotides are TGTGCCAGCAGTGAATCCGGGGGGTGGGACGAGCAGTACTTC. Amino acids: CASSESGGWDEQYF.

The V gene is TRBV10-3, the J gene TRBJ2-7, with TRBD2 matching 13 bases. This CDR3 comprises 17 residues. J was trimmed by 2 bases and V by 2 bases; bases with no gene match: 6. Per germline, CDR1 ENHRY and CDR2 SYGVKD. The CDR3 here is CAISEDPTSGGAYEQYF. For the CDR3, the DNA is TGTGCCATCAGTGAGGACCCCACTAGCGGGGGGGCCTACGAGCAGTACTTC.

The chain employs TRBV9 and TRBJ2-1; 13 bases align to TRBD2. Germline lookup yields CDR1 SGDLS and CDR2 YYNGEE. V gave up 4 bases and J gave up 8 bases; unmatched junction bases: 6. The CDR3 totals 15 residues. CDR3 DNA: TGTGCCAGCAGCCCAGGGACTAGCGGGATCCATGAGCAGTTCTTC. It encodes CASSPGTSGIHEQFF.

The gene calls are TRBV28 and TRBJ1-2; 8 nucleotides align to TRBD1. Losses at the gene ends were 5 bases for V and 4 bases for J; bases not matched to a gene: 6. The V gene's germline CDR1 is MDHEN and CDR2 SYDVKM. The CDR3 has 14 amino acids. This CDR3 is CASSTGGFGYGYTF. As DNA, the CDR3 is TGTGCCAGCAGTACAGGGGGGTTTGGCTATGGCTACACCTTC.

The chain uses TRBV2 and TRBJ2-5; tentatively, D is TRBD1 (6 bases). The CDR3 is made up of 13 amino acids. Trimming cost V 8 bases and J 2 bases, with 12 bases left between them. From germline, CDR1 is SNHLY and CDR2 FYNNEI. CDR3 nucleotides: TGTGCCAGCGTAATAGGACAGCAAGAGACCCAGTACTTC. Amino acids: CASVIGQQETQYF.

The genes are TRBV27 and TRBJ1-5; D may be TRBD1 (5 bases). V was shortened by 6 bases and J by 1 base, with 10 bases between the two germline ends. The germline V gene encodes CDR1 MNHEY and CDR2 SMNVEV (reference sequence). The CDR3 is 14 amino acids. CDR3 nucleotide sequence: TGTGCCAGCAGGGCAGGGATCAGCAATCAGCCCCAGCATTTT. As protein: CASRAGISNQPQHF.

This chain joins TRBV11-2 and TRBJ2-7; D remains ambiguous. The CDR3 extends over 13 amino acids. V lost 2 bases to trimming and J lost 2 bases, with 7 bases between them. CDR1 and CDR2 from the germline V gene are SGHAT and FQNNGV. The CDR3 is CASSLFLTYEQYF. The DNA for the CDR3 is TGTGCCAGCAGCTTATTCTTAACCTACGAGCAGTACTTC.

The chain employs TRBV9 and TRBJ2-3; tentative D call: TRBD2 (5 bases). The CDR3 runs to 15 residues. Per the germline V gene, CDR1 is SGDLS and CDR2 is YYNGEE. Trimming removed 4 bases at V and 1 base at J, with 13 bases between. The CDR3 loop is CASSRGMKGTDTQYF. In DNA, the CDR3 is TGTGCCAGCAGCCGGGGAATGAAGGGCACAGATACGCAGTATTTT.

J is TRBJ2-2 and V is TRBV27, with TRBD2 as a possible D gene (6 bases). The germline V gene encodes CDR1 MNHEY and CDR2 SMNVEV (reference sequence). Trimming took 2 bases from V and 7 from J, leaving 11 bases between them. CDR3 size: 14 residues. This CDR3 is CASSLRQEGGELFF. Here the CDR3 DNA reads TGTGCCAGCAGTTTACGTCAGGAGGGCGGGGAGCTGTTTTTT.

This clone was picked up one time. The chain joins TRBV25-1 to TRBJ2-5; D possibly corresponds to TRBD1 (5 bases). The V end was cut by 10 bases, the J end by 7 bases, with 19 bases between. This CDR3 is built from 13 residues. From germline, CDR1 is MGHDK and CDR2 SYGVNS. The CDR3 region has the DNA TGTGCCACCTCGCGCAGGGCCGAAGGGACCCAGTACTTC. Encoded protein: CATSRRAEGTQYF.